Sequencing of this TCR beta chain was carried out in a study of Ad26.COV2.S vaccination and SARS-CoV-2 variants. As to treatment: 15 to 20 received Ad26.COV2.S at low or high dose, single or two shots; five or six received placebo; per-sample allocation not given. Samples analyzed were those drawn on day 63 after the first vaccine or placebo injection. V lost 8 bases, J lost 6 bases, and 17 bases lay in between. This CDR3 region has 13 residues. Measured with immunoSEQ multiplex PCR; TCRdb has only the in-frame clones, and not every one. This table holds about 440,000 clones, around 91% found once. The source material was peripheral blood, sampled in a trial of Ad26.COV2.S vaccine versus placebo. V usage is TRBV12-3 or TRBV12-4 and J usage is TRBJ2-7; D unclear. This sequence was found in a person between 18 and 60 years old who received the Ad26.COV2.S COVID-19 vaccine or a placebo. The CDR3 reads CASRNSVGSEQYF. DNA of the CDR3: TGTGCCAGCCGTAACTCCGTGGGGTCCGAGCAGTACTTC.